These T cell receptor beta chains were read from a single sample in a study of cytomegalovirus exposure and HLA in healthy donors. Profiled with immunoSEQ multiplex PCR; TCRdb holds only in-frame clones, not every one. The table shows 120,000 to 150,000 clones, with around three quarters occurring only once. Source material: PBMCs. The receptor source for this set is a man aged 35 to 55 in good health and CMV-seropositive. Each CDR3 is given with its conserved first and last residue. A D gene is named only where the DNA matches it firmly. The size entry is marked missing in some rows and otherwise reads once, few, many or a size class.

clone_size	j_call	d_call	v_call	cdr3_nt	cdr3_aa
-	TRBJ1-1	TRBD1	TRBV27	TGTGCCAGCAGTTCACAGGGGGCGCGCCCGAACACTGAAGCTTTCTTT	CASSSQGARPNTEAFF
-	TRBJ2-7	-	TRBV7-2	TGTGCCAGCAGCTTAGGAGCCGGAGTAGTCGAGCAGTACTTC	CASSLGAGVVEQYF
-	TRBJ2-3	TRBD2	TRBV6-5	TGTGCCACTAATAGCGGGAACACAGATACGCAGTATTTT	CATNSGNTDTQYF
-	TRBJ1-3	-	TRBV30	TGTGCCTGTCAAACGGGGGGGACGGGAAACACCATATATTTT	CACQTGGTGNTIYF
few	TRBJ2-7	TRBD1	TRBV18	TGTGCCAGCTCAGGGGACAGCCTCTACGAGCAGTACTTC	CASSGDSLYEQYF
-	TRBJ2-5	-	TRBV9	TGTGCCAGCAGCCTCGGGGCGGGGTGGGAGACCCAGTACTTC	CASSLGAGWETQYF
-	TRBJ2-1	-	TRBV5-1	TGCGCCAGCAGCGTAGACGGGATGAGCAGCGATGAGCAGTTCTTC	CASSVDGMSSDEQFF
-	TRBJ2-7	-	TRBV13	TGTGCCAGCAGCTTGGGACTCAGCGAATCCTACGAGCAGTACTTC	CASSLGLSESYEQYF
few	TRBJ2-3	TRBD2	TRBV27	TGTGCCAGCAGACCCCCGGGGACTAGCGGGAGTATGGCGCAGTATTTT	CASRPPGTSGSMAQYF
-	TRBJ1-2	-	TRBV9	TGTGCCAGCAGCGTAGGGGCACATTCTAACTATGGCTACACCTTC	CASSVGAHSNYGYTF
-	TRBJ2-1	TRBD1	TRBV5-1	TGCGCCAGCAGCTTGGGACAGGGGGGTAGTGAGCAGTTCTTC	CASSLGQGGSEQFF
once	TRBJ1-1	-	TRBV15	TGTGCCACCAGCGTTACACCGAACACTGAAGCTTTCTTT	CATSVTPNTEAFF
-	TRBJ2-3	-	TRBV7-3	TGTGCCAGCAGCTCTAAAGTGGGGGCTGTGGATACGCAGTATTTT	CASSSKVGAVDTQYF
few	TRBJ1-6	-	TRBV7-8	TGTGCCAGCAGCTTAGGGCAGGGTTGGACCTATAATTCACCCCTCCACTTT	CASSLGQGWTYNSPLHF
-	TRBJ1-5	TRBD1	TRBV29-1	TGCAGCGTTGAAGATTCGGGACAGCCAGGACAGCCCCAGCATTTT	CSVEDSGQPGQPQHF
-	TRBJ2-1	-	TRBV29-1	TGCAGCGTTGAAGGGCGGGTCCTTTTTAATGAGCAGTTCTTC	CSVEGRVLFNEQFF
-	TRBJ1-5	-	TRBV27	TGTGCCAGCAGTACACTAGGAAGGGATAAGGGCCAGCCCCAGCATTTT	CASSTLGRDKGQPQHF